The 3 T cell receptor beta chains below were found in one sample sequenced in a study of vaccination effects on CD4 cells after COVID-19. Measured with immunoSEQ multiplex PCR; TCRdb has only the in-frame clones, and not every one. Counted here are approximately 31,000 clones, 55% to 75% occurring once; the ten biggest clones make up less than 15%. Viral peptide pools were used in the ViraFEST assay to expand antigen-specific CD4+ T cells, and sequencing came afterward. It was after 10 days of culture that CD4+ T cells were isolated. Two-dose vaccination with either BNT162b2 or mRNA-1273 was given to the participants. These TCRs are of unknown antigen specificity. The sample consisted of CD4+ T cells from PBMCs cultured with HCoV-229E spike peptides, taken after COVID-19 vaccination. All receptors come from a human donor who received a COVID-19 vaccine.

There are a few counts of this clone. V and J are TRBV5-5 and TRBJ1-1; D is unresolved. This CDR3 has 13 amino acids. In germline, CDR1 is SGHKS, CDR2 YYEKEE (reference sequence). V lost 2 bases and J lost 8, with 13 bases in between. The CDR3 protein is CASSLIGPREAFF. Here the CDR3 DNA reads TGTGCCAGCAGCTTAATAGGGCCGCGGGAAGCTTTCTTT.

This chain connects TRBV2 to TRBJ2-5; 7 nucleotides match TRBD1. V lost 11 bases to trimming and J lost 2 bases; unmatched junction nucleotides: 8. CDR3 length equals 13 residues. Germline CDR1 SNHLY, CDR2 FYNNEI. CDR3 residues: CAGKGQPQETQYF. CDR3 in DNA: TGTGCCGGAAAGGGACAGCCTCAAGAGACCCAGTACTTC.

V is TRBV11-2 and J is TRBJ2-5; 11 nucleotides align to TRBD2. Per the germline V gene, CDR1 is SGHAT and CDR2 is FQNNGV. The CDR3 runs 17 residues. The trim removed 5 bases at V and 3 bases at J, leaving 11 bases unmatched. The CDR3, as DNA: TGTGCCAGCAGCGGGTTGACTAGCGGGATACGAAAAGAGACCCAGTACTTC. Protein: CASSGLTSGIRKETQYF.